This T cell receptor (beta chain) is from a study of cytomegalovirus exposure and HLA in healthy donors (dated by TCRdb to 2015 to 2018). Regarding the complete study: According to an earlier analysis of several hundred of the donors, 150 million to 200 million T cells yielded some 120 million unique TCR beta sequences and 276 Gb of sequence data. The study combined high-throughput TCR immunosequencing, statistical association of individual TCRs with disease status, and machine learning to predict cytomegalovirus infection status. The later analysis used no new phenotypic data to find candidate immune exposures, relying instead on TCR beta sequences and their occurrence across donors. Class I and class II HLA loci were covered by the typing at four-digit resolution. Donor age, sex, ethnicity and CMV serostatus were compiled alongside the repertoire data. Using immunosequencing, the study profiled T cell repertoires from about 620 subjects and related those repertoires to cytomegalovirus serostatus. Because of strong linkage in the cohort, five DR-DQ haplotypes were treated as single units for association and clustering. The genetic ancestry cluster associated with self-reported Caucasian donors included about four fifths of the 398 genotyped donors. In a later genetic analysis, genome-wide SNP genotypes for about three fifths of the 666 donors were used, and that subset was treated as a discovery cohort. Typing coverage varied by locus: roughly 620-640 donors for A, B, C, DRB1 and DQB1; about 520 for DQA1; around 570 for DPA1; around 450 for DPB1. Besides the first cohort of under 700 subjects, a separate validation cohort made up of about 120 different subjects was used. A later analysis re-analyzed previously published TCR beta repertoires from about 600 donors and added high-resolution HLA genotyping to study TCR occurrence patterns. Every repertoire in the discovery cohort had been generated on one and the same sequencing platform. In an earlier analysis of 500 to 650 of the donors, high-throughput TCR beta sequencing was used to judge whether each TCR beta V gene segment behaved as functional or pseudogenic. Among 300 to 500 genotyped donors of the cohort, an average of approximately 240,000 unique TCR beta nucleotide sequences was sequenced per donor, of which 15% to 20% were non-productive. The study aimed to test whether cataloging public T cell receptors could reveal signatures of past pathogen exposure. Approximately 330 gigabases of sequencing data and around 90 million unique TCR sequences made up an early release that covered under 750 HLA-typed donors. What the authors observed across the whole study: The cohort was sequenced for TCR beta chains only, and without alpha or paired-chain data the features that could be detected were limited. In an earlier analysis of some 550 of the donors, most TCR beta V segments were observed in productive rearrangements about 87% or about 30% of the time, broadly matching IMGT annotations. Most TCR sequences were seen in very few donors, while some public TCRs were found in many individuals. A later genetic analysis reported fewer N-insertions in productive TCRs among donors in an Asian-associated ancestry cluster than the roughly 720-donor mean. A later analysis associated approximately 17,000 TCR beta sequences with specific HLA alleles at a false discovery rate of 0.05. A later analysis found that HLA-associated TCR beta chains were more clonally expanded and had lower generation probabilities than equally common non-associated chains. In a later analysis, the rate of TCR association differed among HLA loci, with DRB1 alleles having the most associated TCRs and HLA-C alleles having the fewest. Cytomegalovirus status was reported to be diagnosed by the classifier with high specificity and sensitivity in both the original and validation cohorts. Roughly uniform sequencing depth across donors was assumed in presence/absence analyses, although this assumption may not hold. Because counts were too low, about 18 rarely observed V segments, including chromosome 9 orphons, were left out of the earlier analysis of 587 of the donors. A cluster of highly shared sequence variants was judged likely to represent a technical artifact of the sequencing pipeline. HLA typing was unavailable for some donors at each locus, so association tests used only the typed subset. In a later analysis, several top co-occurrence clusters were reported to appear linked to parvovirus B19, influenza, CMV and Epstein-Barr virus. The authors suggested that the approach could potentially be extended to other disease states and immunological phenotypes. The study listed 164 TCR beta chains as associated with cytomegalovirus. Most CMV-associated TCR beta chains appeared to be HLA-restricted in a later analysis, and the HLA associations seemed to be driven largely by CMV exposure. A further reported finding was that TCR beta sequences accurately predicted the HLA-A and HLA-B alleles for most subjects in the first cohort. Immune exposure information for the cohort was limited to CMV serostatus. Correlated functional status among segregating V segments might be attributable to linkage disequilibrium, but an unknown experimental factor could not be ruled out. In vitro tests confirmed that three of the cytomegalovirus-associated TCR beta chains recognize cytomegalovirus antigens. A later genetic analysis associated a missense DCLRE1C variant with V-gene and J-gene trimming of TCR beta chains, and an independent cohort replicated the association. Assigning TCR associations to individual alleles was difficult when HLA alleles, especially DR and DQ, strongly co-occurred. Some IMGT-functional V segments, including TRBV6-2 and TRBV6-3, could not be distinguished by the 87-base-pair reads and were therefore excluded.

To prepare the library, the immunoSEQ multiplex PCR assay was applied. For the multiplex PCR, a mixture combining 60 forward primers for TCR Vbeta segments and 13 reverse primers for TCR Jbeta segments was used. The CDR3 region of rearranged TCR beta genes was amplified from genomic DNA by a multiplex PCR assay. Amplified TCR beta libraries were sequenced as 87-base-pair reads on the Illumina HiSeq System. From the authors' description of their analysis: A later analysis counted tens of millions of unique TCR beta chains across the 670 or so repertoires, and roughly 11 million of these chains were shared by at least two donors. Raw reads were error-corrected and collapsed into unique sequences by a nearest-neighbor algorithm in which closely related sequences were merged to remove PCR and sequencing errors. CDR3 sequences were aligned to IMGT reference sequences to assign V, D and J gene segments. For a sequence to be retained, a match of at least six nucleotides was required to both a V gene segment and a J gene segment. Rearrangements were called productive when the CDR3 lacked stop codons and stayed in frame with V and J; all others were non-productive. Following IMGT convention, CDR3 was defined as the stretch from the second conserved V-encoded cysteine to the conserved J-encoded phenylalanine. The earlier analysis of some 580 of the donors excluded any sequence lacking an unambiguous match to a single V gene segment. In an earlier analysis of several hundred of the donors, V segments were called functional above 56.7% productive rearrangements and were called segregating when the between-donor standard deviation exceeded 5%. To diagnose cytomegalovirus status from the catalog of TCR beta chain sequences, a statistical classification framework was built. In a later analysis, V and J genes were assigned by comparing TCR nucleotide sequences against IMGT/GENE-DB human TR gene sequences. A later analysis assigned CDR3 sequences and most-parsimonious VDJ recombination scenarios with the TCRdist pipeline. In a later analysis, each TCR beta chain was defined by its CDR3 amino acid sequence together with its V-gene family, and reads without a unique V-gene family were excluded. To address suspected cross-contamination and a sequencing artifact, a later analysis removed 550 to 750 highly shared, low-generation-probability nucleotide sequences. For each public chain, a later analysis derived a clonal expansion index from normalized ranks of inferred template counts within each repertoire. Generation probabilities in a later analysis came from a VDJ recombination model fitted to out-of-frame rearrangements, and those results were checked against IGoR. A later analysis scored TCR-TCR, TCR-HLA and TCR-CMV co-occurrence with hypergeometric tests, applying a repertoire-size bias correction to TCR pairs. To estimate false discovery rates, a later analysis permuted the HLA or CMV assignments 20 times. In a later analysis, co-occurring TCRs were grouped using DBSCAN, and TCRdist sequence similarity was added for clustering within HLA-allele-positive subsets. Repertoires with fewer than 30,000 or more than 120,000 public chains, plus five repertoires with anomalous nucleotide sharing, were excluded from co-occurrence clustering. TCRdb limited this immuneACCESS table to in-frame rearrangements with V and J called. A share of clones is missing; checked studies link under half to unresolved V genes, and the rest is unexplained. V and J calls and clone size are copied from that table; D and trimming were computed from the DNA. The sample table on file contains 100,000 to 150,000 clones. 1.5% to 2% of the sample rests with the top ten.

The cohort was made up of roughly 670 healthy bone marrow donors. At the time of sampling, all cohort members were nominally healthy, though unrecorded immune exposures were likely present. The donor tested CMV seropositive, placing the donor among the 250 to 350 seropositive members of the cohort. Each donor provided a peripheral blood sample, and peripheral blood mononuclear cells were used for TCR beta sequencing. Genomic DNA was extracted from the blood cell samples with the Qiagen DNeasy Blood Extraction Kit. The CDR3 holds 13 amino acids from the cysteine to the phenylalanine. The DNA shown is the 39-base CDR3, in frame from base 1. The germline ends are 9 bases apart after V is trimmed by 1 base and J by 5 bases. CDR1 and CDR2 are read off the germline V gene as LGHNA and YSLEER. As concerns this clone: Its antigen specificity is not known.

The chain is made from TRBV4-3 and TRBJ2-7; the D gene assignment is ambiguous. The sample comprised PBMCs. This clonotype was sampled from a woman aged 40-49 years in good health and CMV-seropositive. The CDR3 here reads CASSQALVHEQYF. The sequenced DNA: TGCGCCAGCAGCCAAGCGTTAGTGCACGAGCAGTACTTC.